Shown below are 26 T cell receptor beta chains from a single sample sequenced in a study of T cell repertoires in cytomegalovirus infection. Their cognate antigens are unknown. TCRdb re-analysed the reads in MiXCR, keeping a single row per CDR3 protein. Of roughly 990,000 distinct CDR3 sequences in the sample, approximately 31% were seen once. Sequenced material: cultured CD8+ T cells from PBMCs, taken from culture after CMV antigen stimulation. Every receptor here comes from a human donor in good health (CMV status not recorded). Some clones in this sample may be carry-over from other donors' samples.

The rearrangement links TRBV11-2 to TRBJ2-1; tentatively, D is TRBD1 (5 bases). CDR1 and CDR2 from the germline V gene are SGHAT and FQNNGV. V was shortened by 0 bases and J by 8 bases, with 11 bases between the two germline ends. The CDR3 has 14 residues. CDR3 bases: TGTGCCAGCAGCTTAGAATTGCTGGGGCATGAGCAGTTCTTC. This translates into CASSLELLGHEQFF.

This rearrangement joins TRBV4-1 to TRBJ2-3, with 7 bases matching TRBD2. The CDR3 is 16 residues long. The junction had 7 bases not matched to a gene; V was cut back by 0 bases and J by 4 bases. Germline lookup yields CDR1 MGHRA and CDR2 YSYEKL. The CDR3 coding sequence is TGCGCCAGCAGCCAAGATCCCGGGGGGAGGGCAGATACGCAGTATTTT. This sequence encodes CASSQDPGGRADTQYF.

This clonotype was seen repeatedly, ten times or more. The V and J genes are TRBV7-6 and TRBJ1-2; the D is unclear. CDR1 and CDR2 from the germline V gene are SGHVS and FNYEAQ. This CDR3 has 13 residues. DNA for the CDR3: TGTGCAATCTCCGCTACCTCCAACTATGGCTACACCTTC. This gives the protein CAISATSNYGYTF.

The DNA of the CDR3 is TGTGCCAGCATCGATGGACAGGGAGCTGATTACGAGCAGTACTTC. As protein: CASIDGQGADYEQYF. This sequence joins TRBV7-8 and TRBJ2-7; 8 bases map to TRBD1. The junction had 12 bases not matched to a gene; V was cut back by 7 bases and J by 4 bases. Germline CDR1 and CDR2: SGHVS and FQNEAQ. The CDR3 has 15 residues.

This clonotype appeared a single time. Germline and junction disagree at one end, which may indicate a read error. The chain uses TRBV24-1 and TRBJ2-5; either TRBD1 or TRBD2 may supply D (5 bases each). Germline assignment: CDR1 KGHDR and CDR2 SFDVKD. The CDR3 contains 17 residues. The chain's CDR3 is CANSDLGNMRGQETQYF. The CDR3 DNA sequence: TGTGCCAACAGTGATTTAGGCAACATGAGGGGCCAAGAGACCCAGTACTTC.

V is TRBV6-6 and J is TRBJ1-2, with TRBD1 matching 7 bases. Per the germline V gene, CDR1 is MNHNY and CDR2 is SVGAGI (reference sequence). J lost 1 base, V lost 2 bases, and 13 bases had no gene match. The CDR3 is 18 residues long. CDR3 protein: CASSYRGQGRGNNYGYTF. CDR3 DNA sequence: TGTGCCAGCAGTTACAGGGGGCAGGGGAGGGGGAATAACTATGGCTACACCTTC.

In its sample, this clonotype was seen a few times. CDR3 region: CASSLEAGVNQPQHF. In nucleotides, the CDR3 is TGTGCCAGCAGCTTAGAGGCAGGGGTGAATCAGCCCCAGCATTTT. The genes are TRBV7-6 and TRBJ1-5, with D perhaps TRBD1 (6 bases). Germline V lookup: CDR1 SGHVS, CDR2 FNYEAQ. The CDR3 totals 15 residues. With 1 base removed from V and 4 bases from J, the gap between germline ends came to 11 bases. The full variable domain, rest sourced from reference TRBV7-6 and TRBJ1-5, is GAGVSQSPRYKVTKRGQDVALRCDPISGHVSLYWYRQALGQGPEFLTYFNYEAQQDKSGLPNDRFSAERPEGSISTLTIQRTEQRDSAMYRCASSLEAGVNQPQHFGDGTRLSIL.

This clonotype was seen many times. The chain employs TRBV7-6 and TRBJ1-1; D not resolved. The germline V gene encodes CDR1 SGHVS and CDR2 FNYEAQ. Trimming cost V 2 bases and J 4 bases, with 11 bases left between them. The CDR3 spans 14 residues. The CDR3 loop reads CASSLLEAGTEAFF. The CDR3 DNA follows: TGTGCCAGCAGCTTACTGGAAGCGGGCACTGAAGCTTTCTTT.

This rearrangement joins TRBV29-1 to TRBJ2-3; perhaps TRBD1 as D (5 bases). The CDR3 runs to 12 residues. CDR1 SQVTM and CDR2 ANQGSEA come from the germline V gene. Trimming took off 4 bases at V and 5 bases at J, with 10 bases between the two ends. This CDR3 is CSVGQMGDTQYF. CDR3 sequence (DNA): TGCAGCGTTGGACAGATGGGAGATACGCAGTATTTT.

Concerning this clonotype itself: The junction does not match germline at one end; this may be a read error. The genes are TRBV7-7 and TRBJ2-1, with 10 bases aligning to TRBD1. There are 15 residues in the CDR3. Germline V gene sequence: CDR1 SSHAT, CDR2 FNYEAQ (reference sequence). Here the CDR3 reads CASSLRTGGEDEQFF. The CDR3 DNA reads TGTGCTAGCAGCCTCCGGACAGGGGGTGAGGATGAGCAGTTCTTC. Full variable domain (rest looked up from reference TRBV7-7 and TRBJ2-1): GAGVSQSPRYKVTKRGQDVTLRCDPISSHATLYWYQQALGQGPEFLTYFNYEAQPDKSGLPSDRFSAERPEGSISTLTIQRTEQRDSAMYRCASSLRTGGEDEQFFGPGTRLTVL.

Ten or more counts support this clonotype. The chain has TRBV7-2 and TRBJ2-2; no reliable D call. Between the trimmed V and J ends, which lost 5 bases and 6 bases, there was a span of 19 bases. CDR1 and CDR2 from the germline V gene are SGHTA and FQGNSA. This CDR3 is 16 amino acids long. CDR3: CASSLKAREASGELFF. Written as DNA, the CDR3 is TGTGCCAGCAGCCTAAAGGCAAGGGAAGCGTCCGGGGAGCTGTTTTTT. The complete variable domain, with remaining parts taken from reference TRBV7-2 and TRBJ2-2, reads GAGVSQSPSNKVTEKGKDVELRCDPISGHTALYWYRQSLGQGLEFLIYFQGNSAPDKSGLPSDRFSAERTGGSVSTLTIQRTQQEDSAVYLCASSLKAREASGELFFGEGSRLTVL.

This clonotype was detected ten times or more. J is TRBJ1-1 and V is TRBV7-6; tentatively, D is TRBD1 (6 bases). Trimming shortened V by 1 base and J by 7 bases, and 13 bases separated the two germline ends. The CDR3 totals 14 residues. The germline V gene encodes CDR1 SGHVS and CDR2 FNYEAQ. The CDR3 sequence is CASSLDGGQNEAFF. As DNA, the CDR3 is TGTGCCAGCAGCTTAGATGGGGGGCAGAATGAAGCTTTCTTT.

This clonotype appeared once. This chain joins TRBV28 and TRBJ2-4, with 8 bases matching TRBD2. The germline V gene encodes CDR1 MDHEN and CDR2 SYDVKM. V was pared by 4 bases and J by 3 bases, with 11 bases of the junction left unmatched. This CDR3 region has 17 residues. CDR3 protein: CASSSRTGGFVKNIQYF. In DNA, the CDR3 is TGTGCCAGCAGTTCCCGGACGGGGGGGTTCGTCAAAAACATTCAGTACTTC.

This clonotype was counted a few times. The V call is TRBV27, the J call TRBJ1-5, with 7 nucleotides matching TRBD1. With 5 bases clipped from V and 3 bases from J, the junction kept 13 bases outside the gene matches. The germline gives CDR1 MNHEY, CDR2 SMNVEV (reference sequence). This CDR3 comprises 17 residues. The CDR3, as DNA: TGTGCCAGCAGTATCTCCCCCGGGACAGCTTACAATCAGCCCCAGCATTTT. Translated, it gives CASSISPGTAYNQPQHF.

V usage is TRBV10-3 and J usage is TRBJ2-1; 8 bases are a match to TRBD1. Per germline, CDR1 ENHRY and CDR2 SYGVKD. CDR3 length: 14 amino acids. J lost 9 bases, V lost 8 bases, and 12 bases had no gene match. In DNA, the CDR3 is TGTGCCATCCGAGCGCCCCAGGGGGCAGGTGAGCAGTTCTTC. As protein: CAIRAPQGAGEQFF.

This clonotype has just a few counts. V gene TRBV15 combines with J gene TRBJ1-6, with D possibly TRBD1 on 5 matching bases. Trimming left V 0 bases short and J 10 bases short, with 13 bases between. CDR3 length: 15 amino acids. Germline CDR1 LNHNV, CDR2 YYDKDF (reference sequence). The CDR3 reads CATSREKGLGSPLHF. For the CDR3, the DNA is TGTGCCACCAGCAGAGAGAAGGGGTTGGGGTCACCCCTCCACTTT.

This chain joins TRBV7-9 and TRBJ2-1; D possibly uses TRBD1 or TRBD2 (5 bases each). V gave up 4 bases and J gave up 12 bases, with 28 bases separating them. The CDR3 is made up of 17 amino acids. Germline lookup yields CDR1 SEHNR and CDR2 FQNEAQ (reference sequence). This CDR3 reads CASSSSTLRGPLLRQFF. The CDR3 DNA reads TGTGCCAGCAGCTCCTCCACTCTAAGGGGACCCTTATTAAGGCAGTTCTTC.

V is TRBV7-6 and J is TRBJ2-5, with TRBD1 identical over 9 bases. This CDR3 is 12 amino acids long. Per germline, CDR1 SGHVS and CDR2 FNYEAQ. V shed 5 bases and J 7 bases; nucleotides not matched to a gene: 2. Here the CDR3 DNA reads TGTGCCAGCAGCCGGGGACAGGGGACCCAGTACTTC. It yields the protein CASSRGQGTQYF. The full variable domain, its missing parts supplied by reference TRBV7-6 and TRBJ2-5, is GAGVSQSPRYKVTKRGQDVALRCDPISGHVSLYWYRQALGQGPEFLTYFNYEAQQDKSGLPNDRFSAERPEGSISTLTIQRTEQRDSAMYRCASSRGQGTQYFGPGTRLLVL.

This clonotype was observed a handful of times. The rearrangement links TRBV12-3 or TRBV12-4 to TRBJ2-3; TRBD2 is a possible D gene (6 bases). The V and J ends lost 3 bases and 5 bases respectively, with 12 bases between them. The CDR3 spans 14 residues. The CDR3: CASSFAGRGDTQYF. CDR3 DNA: TGTGCCAGCAGTTTTGCGGGGCGGGGAGATACGCAGTATTTT.

This clonotype was detected only a few times. The V and J genes are TRBV6-6 and TRBJ1-4, with D unclear. This CDR3 has 13 residues. Trimming removed 7 bases at V and 3 bases at J, with 9 bases between. Germline loops: CDR1 MNHNY, CDR2 SVGAGI (reference sequence). The DNA of the CDR3 is TGTGCCAGCACCCGGGGATCTAATGAAAAACTGTTTTTT. Translating gives CASTRGSNEKLFF.

This clonotype was recorded a few times. This chain joins TRBV7-9 and TRBJ2-6, with D uncertain. The CDR3 consists of 15 residues. Between the trimmed V and J ends, which lost 5 bases and 0 bases, there was a span of 8 bases. Germline loops: CDR1 SEHNR, CDR2 FQNEAQ (reference sequence). The CDR3 spells CASSHRSSGANVLTF. CDR3 sequence (DNA): TGTGCCAGCAGCCATAGGAGCTCTGGGGCCAACGTCCTGACTTTC.

The V call is TRBV10-3, the J call TRBJ2-7; D may correspond to TRBD1 or TRBD2 (6 bases each). CDR1 ENHRY and CDR2 SYGVKD come from the germline V gene. V dropped 0 bases and J dropped 0 bases, with 9 bases sitting between them. The CDR3 covers 15 residues. The CDR3 loop reads CAISESRGASYEQYF. Written as DNA, the CDR3 is TGTGCCATCAGTGAGTCGAGGGGGGCCTCCTACGAGCAGTACTTC.

This CDR3 is CAVGTGTENTEAFF. The CDR3 DNA is TGTGCCGTCGGAACCGGGACAGAGAACACTGAAGCTTTCTTT. The genes are TRBV10-3 and TRBJ1-1; 7 bases are shared with TRBD1. Unmatched junction bases numbered 10, after V lost 11 bases and J lost 1 base. The CDR3 loop spans 14 amino acids. Germline-derived CDR1 and CDR2 are ENHRY and SYGVKD.

The chain links TRBV19 to TRBJ1-2; a weak D match, TRBD1 (5 bases). Germline V gene lookup returns CDR1 LNHDA and CDR2 SQIVND (reference sequence). The CDR3 consists of 13 residues. Deletions cut 7 bases from V and 0 bases from J, with 9 bases between. The CDR3 sequence: CASTLGANYGYTF. In DNA, the CDR3 is TGTGCCAGTACTCTGGGGGCTAACTATGGCTACACCTTC.

This clonotype appeared a few times. This chain's CDR3 is CASSPSTGGGTYNEQFF. The CDR3 DNA follows: TGTGCCAGCTCACCAAGTACCGGGGGGGGGACCTACAATGAGCAGTTCTTC. The chain uses TRBV18 and TRBJ2-1, with 8 bases lining up with TRBD2. The germline V gene has CDR1 KGHSH and CDR2 LQKENI. Trimming cost V 2 bases and J 2 bases; bases outside gene matches: 8. This CDR3 is built from 17 residues.

This chain uses TRBV5-4 with TRBJ2-3; unclear D gene. Trimming cost V 1 base and J 2 bases, with 17 bases left between them. CDR1 and CDR2 (germline): SGHNT, YYREEE (reference sequence). This CDR3 has 17 amino acids. CDR3 bases: TGTGCCAGCAGCTTGCTAGGGCCCGATTGGAACACAGATACGCAGTATTTT. It is translated as CASSLLGPDWNTDTQYF.